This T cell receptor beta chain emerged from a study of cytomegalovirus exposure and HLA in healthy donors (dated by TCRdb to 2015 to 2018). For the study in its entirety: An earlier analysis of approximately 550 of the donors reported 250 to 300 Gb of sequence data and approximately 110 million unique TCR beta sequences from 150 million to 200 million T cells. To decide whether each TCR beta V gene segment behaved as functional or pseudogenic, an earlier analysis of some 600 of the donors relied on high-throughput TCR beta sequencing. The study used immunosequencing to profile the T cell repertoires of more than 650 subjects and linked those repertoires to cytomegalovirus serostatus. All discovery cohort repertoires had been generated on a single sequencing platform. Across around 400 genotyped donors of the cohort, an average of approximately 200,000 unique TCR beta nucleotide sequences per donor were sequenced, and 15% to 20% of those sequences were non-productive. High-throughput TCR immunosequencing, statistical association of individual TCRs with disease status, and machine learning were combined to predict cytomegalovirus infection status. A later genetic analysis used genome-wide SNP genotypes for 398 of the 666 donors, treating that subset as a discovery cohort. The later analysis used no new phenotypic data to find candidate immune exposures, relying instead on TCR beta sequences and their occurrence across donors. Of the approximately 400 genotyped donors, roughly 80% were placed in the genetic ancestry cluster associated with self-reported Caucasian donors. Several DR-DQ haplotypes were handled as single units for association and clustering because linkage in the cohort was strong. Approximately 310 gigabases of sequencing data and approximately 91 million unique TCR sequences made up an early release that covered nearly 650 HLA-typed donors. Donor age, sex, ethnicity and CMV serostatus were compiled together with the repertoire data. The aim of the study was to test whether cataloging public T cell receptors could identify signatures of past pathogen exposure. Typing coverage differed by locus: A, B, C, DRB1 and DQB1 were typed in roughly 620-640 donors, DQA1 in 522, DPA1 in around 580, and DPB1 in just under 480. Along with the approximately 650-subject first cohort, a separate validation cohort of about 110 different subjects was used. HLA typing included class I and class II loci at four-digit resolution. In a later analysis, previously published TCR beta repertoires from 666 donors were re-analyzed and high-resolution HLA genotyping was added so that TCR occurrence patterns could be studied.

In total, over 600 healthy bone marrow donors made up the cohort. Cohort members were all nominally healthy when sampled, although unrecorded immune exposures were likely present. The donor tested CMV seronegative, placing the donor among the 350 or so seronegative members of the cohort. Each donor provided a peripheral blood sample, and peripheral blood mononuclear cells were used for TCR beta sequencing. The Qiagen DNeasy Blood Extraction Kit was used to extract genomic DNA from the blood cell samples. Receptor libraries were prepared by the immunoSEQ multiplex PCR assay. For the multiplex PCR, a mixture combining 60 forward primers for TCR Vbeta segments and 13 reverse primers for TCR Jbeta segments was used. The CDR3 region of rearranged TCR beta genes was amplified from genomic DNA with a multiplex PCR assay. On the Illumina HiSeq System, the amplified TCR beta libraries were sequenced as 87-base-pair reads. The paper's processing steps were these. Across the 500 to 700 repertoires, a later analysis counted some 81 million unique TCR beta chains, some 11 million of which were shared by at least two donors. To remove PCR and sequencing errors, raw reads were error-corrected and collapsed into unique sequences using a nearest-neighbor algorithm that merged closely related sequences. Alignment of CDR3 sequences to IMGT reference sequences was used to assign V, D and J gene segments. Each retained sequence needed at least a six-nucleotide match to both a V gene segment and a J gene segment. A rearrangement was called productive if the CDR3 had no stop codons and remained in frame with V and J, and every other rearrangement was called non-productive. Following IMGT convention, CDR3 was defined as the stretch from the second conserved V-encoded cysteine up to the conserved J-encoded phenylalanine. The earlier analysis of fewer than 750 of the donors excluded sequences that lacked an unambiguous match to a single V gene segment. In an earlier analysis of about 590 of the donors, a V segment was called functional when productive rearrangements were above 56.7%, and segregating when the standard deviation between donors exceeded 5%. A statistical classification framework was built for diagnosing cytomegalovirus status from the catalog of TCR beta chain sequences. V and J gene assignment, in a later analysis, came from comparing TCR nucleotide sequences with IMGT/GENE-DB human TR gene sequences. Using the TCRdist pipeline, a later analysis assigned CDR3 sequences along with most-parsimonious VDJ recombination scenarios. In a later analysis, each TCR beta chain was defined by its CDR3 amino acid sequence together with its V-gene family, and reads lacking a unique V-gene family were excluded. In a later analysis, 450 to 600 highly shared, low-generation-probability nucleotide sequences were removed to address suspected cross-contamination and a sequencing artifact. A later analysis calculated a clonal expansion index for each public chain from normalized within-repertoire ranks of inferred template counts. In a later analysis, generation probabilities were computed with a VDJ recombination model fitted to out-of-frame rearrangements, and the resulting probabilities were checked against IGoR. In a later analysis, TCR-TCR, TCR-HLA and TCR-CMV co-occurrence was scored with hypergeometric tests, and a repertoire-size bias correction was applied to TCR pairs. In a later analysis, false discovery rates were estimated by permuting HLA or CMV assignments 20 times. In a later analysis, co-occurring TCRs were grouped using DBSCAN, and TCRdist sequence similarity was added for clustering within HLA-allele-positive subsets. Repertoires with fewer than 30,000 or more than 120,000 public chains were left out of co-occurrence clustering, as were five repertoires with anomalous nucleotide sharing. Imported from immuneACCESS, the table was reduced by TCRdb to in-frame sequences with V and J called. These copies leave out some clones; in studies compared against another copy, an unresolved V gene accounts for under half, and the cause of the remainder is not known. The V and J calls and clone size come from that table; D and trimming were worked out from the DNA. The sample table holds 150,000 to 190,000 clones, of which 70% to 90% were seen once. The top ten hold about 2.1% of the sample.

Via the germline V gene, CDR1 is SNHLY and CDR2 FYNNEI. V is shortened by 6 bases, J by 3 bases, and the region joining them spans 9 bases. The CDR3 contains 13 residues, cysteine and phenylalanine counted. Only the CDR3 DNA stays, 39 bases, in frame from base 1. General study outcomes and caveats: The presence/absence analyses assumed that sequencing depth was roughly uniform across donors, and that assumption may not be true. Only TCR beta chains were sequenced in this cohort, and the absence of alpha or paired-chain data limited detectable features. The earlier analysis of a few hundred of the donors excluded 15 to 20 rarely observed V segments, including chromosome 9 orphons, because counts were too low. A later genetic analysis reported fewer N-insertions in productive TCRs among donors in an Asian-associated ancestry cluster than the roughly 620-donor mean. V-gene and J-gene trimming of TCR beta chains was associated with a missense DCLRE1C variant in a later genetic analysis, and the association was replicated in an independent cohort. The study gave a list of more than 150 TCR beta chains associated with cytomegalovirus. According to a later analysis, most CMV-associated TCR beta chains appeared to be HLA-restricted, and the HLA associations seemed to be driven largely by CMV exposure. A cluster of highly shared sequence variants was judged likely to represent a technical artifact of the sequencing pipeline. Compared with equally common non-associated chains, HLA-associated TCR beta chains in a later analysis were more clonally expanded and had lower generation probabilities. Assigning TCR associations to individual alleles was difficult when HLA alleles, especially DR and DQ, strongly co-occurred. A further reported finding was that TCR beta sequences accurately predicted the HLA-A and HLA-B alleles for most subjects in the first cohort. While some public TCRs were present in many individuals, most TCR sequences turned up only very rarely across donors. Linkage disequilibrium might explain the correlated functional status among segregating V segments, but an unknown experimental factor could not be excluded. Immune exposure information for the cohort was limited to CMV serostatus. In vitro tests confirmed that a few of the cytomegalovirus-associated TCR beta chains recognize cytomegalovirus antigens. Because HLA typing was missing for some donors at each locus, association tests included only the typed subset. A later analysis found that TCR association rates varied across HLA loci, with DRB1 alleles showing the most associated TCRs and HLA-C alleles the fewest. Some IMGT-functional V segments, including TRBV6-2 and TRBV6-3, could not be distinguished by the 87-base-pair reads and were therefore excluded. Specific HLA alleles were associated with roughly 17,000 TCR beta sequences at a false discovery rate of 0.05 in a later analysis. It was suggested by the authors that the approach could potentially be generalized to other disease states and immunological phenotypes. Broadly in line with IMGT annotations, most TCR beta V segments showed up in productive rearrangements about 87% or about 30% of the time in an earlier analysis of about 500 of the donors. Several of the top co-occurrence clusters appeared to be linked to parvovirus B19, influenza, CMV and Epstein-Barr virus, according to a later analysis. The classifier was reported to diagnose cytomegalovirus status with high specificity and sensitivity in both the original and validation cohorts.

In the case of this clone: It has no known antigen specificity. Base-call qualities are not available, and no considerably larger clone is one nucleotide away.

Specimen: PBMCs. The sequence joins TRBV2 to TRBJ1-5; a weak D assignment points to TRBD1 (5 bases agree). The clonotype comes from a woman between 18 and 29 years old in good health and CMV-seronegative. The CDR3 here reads CASRKDNNQPQHF. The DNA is TGTGCCAGCAGGAAGGACAACAATCAGCCCCAGCATTTT.